This T cell receptor (beta chain) is from a study of technical replicates of blood from several donors. Sequencing was performed with immunoSEQ multiplex PCR; in TCRdb, only in-frame clones are kept and a portion is missing. This sample has more than 45,000 clones, with 75% to 95% found just once. Input material: PBMCs. The clonotype comes from a human donor in good health. Some clones in this sample may be carry-over from other donors' samples.

The CDR3 nucleotides are TGCGCCAGCAGCCAGGCCGTCTCTGGGGCCAACGTCCTGACTTTC. It yields the protein CASSQAVSGANVLTF. V and J are TRBV4-3 and TRBJ2-6; D is unresolved. Trimming removed 3 bases at V and 0 bases at J, with 6 bases between. Germline values: CDR1 LGHNA, CDR2 YSLEER. The CDR3 loop spans 15 amino acids.